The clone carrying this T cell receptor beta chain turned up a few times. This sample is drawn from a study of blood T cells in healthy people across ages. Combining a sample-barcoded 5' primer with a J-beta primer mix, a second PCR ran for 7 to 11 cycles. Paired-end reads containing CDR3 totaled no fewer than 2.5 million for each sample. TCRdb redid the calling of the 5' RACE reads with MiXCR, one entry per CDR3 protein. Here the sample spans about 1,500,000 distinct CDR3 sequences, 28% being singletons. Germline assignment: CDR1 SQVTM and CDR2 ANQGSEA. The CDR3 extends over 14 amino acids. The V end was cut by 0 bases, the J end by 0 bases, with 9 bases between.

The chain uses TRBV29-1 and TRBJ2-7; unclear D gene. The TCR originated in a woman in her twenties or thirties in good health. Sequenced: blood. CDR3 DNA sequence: TGCAGCGTTGAAGATGCCGGATTCTCCTACGAGCAGTACTTC. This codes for CSVEDAGFSYEQYF.